There are many counts of the clone carrying this T cell receptor (beta chain). Germline V gives CDR1 LNHDA, CDR2 SQIVND (reference sequence). The V end was cut by 7 bases, the J end by 6 bases, with 18 bases between. The CDR3 is 15 amino acids. Uncontrolled infection, other autoimmune disease, pregnancy or lactation excluded patients. The CDR3 regions of TCR beta were amplified from RNA transcripts. Researchers ran a first-round RT-PCR on the TCR CDR3 using the HTBI primer set. TCRdb fed the multiplex PCR reads into MiXCR, producing one record per CDR3 protein. Of some 300,000 distinct CDR3 sequences listed, roughly 14% were seen once; the top ten hold 7.8%. The data are from a study of T cells in Graves' hyperthyroidism and ophthalmopathy. About the study: Blood from the periphery was taken at initial diagnosis, before any treatment.

The V gene is TRBV19, the J gene TRBJ2-2, with a tentative D call TRBD1 (8 bases). The sequence was obtained from a woman in her 30s with Graves' hyperthyroidism that later progressed to Graves' ophthalmopathy. The sample was blood. CDR3 sequence (DNA): TGTGCCAGTACTAAGGGACTACAGGGGGCCGGGGAGCTGTTTTTT. Translation: CASTKGLQGAGELFF.